These T cell receptor beta chains were read from a single sample in a study of neurological immune-mediated disorders. TCRdb fed the 5' RACE reads into MiXCR, producing one record per CDR3 protein. The table lists 80,000 to 100,000 distinct CDR3 sequences, over 4.5% of them singletons. The sequencing input was PBMCs. Receptors were obtained from an older woman with multiple sclerosis. The CDR3 runs from the conserved cysteine through the conserved F or W. D genes are given only for firm matches. Clone sizes are given selectively: once, few, many, or a class where the clone is expanded.

J,V,size,D,DNA,CDR3
TRBJ2-5,TRBV18,many,TRBD1,TGTGCCAGCGGACAGGGTTCCCAAGAGACCCAGTACTTC,CASGQGSQETQYF
TRBJ1-1,TRBV5-1,many,.,TGCGCCAGCAGCTGGAGCGCAGGGCCGAACACTGAAGCTTTCTTT,CASSWSAGPNTEAFF
TRBJ2-3,TRBV6-1,many,TRBD2,TGTGCCAGCGTAGCGGGGGCAGATACGCAGTATTTT,CASVAGADTQYF
TRBJ2-5,TRBV5-1,many,TRBD2,TGCGCCAGCAGCTCTCCGGCACTAGCGCTCCAAGAGACCCAGTACTTC,CASSSPALALQETQYF
TRBJ2-3,TRBV20-1,many,TRBD2,TGCAGTGCTTTACTCCGGGACTACCGCACAGATACGCAGTATTTT,CSALLRDYRTDTQYF
TRBJ2-7,TRBV18,.,.,TGTGTCAGCTCACCGGAGGGTTACGAGCAGTACTTC,CVSSPEGYEQYF
TRBJ2-5,TRBV20-1,many,TRBD1,TGCAGTGCTAGAGATAGCGACAGGGGTGGTGAGACCCAGTACTTC,CSARDSDRGGETQYF
TRBJ2-3,TRBV7-2,many,TRBD1,TGTGCCAGCATCCGGGACAGGGGTTCAGATACGCAGTATTTT,CASIRDRGSDTQYF
TRBJ2-2,TRBV5-5,many,TRBD1,TGTGCCAGCAGCGGCCAGGACAGGGGGATCGGGGAGCTGTTTTTT,CASSGQDRGIGELFF
TRBJ2-1,TRBV7-8,many,.,TGTGCCAGCGGAAGGAACAATGAGCAGTTCTTC,CASGRNNEQFF
TRBJ2-1,TRBV6-1,many,.,TGTGCCAGCAGTGCCTACAGGTCCGGCAATGAGCAGTTCTTC,CASSAYRSGNEQFF
TRBJ2-7,TRBV28,many,.,TGTGCCAGCAGTTTGGGGGGCTACGAGCAGTACTTC,CASSLGGYEQYF
TRBJ2-3,TRBV29-1,many,.,TGCAGCGGGATGGGAGGGGGTCAGCTATGGACAGATACGCAGTATTTT,CSGMGGGQLWTDTQYF
TRBJ2-5,TRBV7-6,many,TRBD1,TGTGCCAGCAGCACTGGGGACAGAGAGACCCAGTACTTC,CASSTGDRETQYF
TRBJ2-1,TRBV5-1,many,TRBD2,TGCGCCAGCAGCTTGGACTTTCTAGCGGGGGGCCCACTGCACAATGAGCAGTTCTTC,CASSLDFLAGGPLHNEQFF
TRBJ1-2,TRBV20-1,many,.,TGCAGTGCTCCCGACCGACAGTCCAACTATGGCTACACCTTC,CSAPDRQSNYGYTF
TRBJ2-3,TRBV7-2,few,TRBD2,TGTGCCAGCAGCAAGAGGGGACTAGCGGGGAGACGAGCTAGCACAGATACGCAGTATTTT,CASSKRGLAGRRASTDTQYF
TRBJ1-1,TRBV20-1,many,TRBD1,TGCAGCCCAGGGGGGCTGGGTGAAGCTTTCTTT,CSPGGLGEAFF
TRBJ2-7,TRBV5-1,many,.,TGCGCCAGCAGCTTGTTTCCGCGGAACTCCTACGAGCAGTACTTC,CASSLFPRNSYEQYF
TRBJ1-1,TRBV12-3/TRBV12-4,medium-sized,TRBD1,TGTGCCAGCAGTTTAGGGGGACAGACTGAAGCTTTCTTT,CASSLGGQTEAFF
TRBJ1-1,TRBV4-2,many,.,TGTGCCAGCAGCCAAGGGCCGACGGGGATAGCCACTGAAGCTTTCTTT,CASSQGPTGIATEAFF
TRBJ1-5,TRBV6-5,many,.,TGTGCCAGCAGAAAGATAGGACAGCTCAATCAGCCCCAGCATTTT,CASRKIGQLNQPQHF
TRBJ2-7,TRBV20-1,many,.,TGCAGTGCTAGAGAGTGGGGGAAAACCTACGAGCAGTACTTC,CSAREWGKTYEQYF
TRBJ2-4,TRBV12-3/TRBV12-4,many,.,TGTGCCAGCAGTTTTTGGGGGTACATTCAGTACTTC,CASSFWGYIQYF
TRBJ1-1,TRBV3-1,many,.,TGTGCCAGCAGCCAAGGAGGGTGGGGGCGAGTGAACACTGAAGCTTTCTTT,CASSQGGWGRVNTEAFF
TRBJ2-7,TRBV29-1,many,TRBD2,TGCAGCGTTTCCCTAGCGGGCATACACTACGAGCAGTACTTC,CSVSLAGIHYEQYF
TRBJ1-4,TRBV5-1,many,.,TGCGCCAGCAGCCGTTTTTTTTCAACTAATGAAAAACTGTTTTTT,CASSRFFSTNEKLFF
TRBJ2-3,TRBV5-1,many,.,TGCGCCAGCAGTGGTAGATCAGGGGGGATGACAGATACGCAGTATTTT,CASSGRSGGMTDTQYF
TRBJ2-3,TRBV20-1,many,.,TGCAGTGCTAGGTGGACAGATACGCAGTATTTT,CSARWTDTQYF
TRBJ1-5,TRBV7-8,.,TRBD1,TGTGCCAGCAGCCACGTTGAGGGGGCTGGTGGGAAACCCCAGCATTTT,CASSHVEGAGGKPQHF
TRBJ2-7,TRBV14,many,.,TGTGCCAGCAGCCGCACGGAGGGCTACGAGCAGTACTTC,CASSRTEGYEQYF
TRBJ2-3,TRBV10-3,many,.,TGTGCCATCAGTGAGATTCCCAGTACTAGCACAGATACGCAGTATTTT,CAISEIPSTSTDTQYF
TRBJ1-5,TRBV12-3/TRBV12-4,.,.,TGTGCCAGCAGTCTGAGGACAGTGGGGCATCATCCCCAGCATTTT,CASSLRTVGHHPQHF
TRBJ2-7,TRBV3-1,many,.,TGTGCCAGCAGCCAAGATATCAGACCGGGGTCCTACGAGCAGTACTTC,CASSQDIRPGSYEQYF
TRBJ2-1,TRBV20-1,many,TRBD2,TGCAGTGGACGCGGGGGGGCTAACAATGAGCAGTTCTTC,CSGRGGANNEQFF
TRBJ1-4,TRBV12-3/TRBV12-4,many,TRBD1,TGTGCCAGCAGGGGACAGGGAAATGAAAAACTGTTTTTT,CASRGQGNEKLFF
TRBJ2-5,TRBV5-1,many,TRBD1,TGCGCCAGCAGCTCCGGGACAGGTATTCAAGAGACCCAGTACTTC,CASSSGTGIQETQYF
TRBJ1-6,TRBV20-1,many,TRBD1,TGCAGTGCTAGGGGGACAGATACCCAAAATTCACCCCTCCACTTT,CSARGTDTQNSPLHF
TRBJ2-7,TRBV5-1,many,TRBD2,TGCGCCAGCAGCCATAGGACTAGCGGGGGGTCTTCCTACGAGCAGTACTTC,CASSHRTSGGSSYEQYF
TRBJ1-2,TRBV9,many,.,TGTGCCAGCAGCGTAGTTGGGGCCACGGGGGGCTACACCTTC,CASSVVGATGGYTF
TRBJ2-7,TRBV12-3/TRBV12-4,few,TRBD2,TGTGCCAGCAGTCACCCGATGCGGGGGGGGAGAGGAGAGCAGTACTTC,CASSHPMRGGRGEQYF
TRBJ2-7,TRBV5-1,many,.,TGCGCCAGCAGGGACCCCATCGGGACTCTCCCCTACGAGCAGTACTTC,CASRDPIGTLPYEQYF
TRBJ1-5,TRBV20-1,many,.,TGCAGTGCCGCACATGCCTCTGGCAATCAGCCCCAGCATTTT,CSAAHASGNQPQHF
TRBJ2-7,TRBV2,many,.,TGTGCCAGCAAGGTCCAGGGGTTAGTGAGGGGCGAGCAGTACTTC,CASKVQGLVRGEQYF
TRBJ2-1,TRBV7-6,many,TRBD2,TGTGCCAGCAGCTTACTAGCGGGGGGGCTAGGGCAGTTCTTC,CASSLLAGGLGQFF
TRBJ1-1,TRBV5-1,many,.,TGCGCCAGCAGCTTGGGACCTCTGGGGAACACTGAAGCTTTCTTT,CASSLGPLGNTEAFF
TRBJ1-2,TRBV6-5,many,.,TGTGCCAGCAGTTACTCTGAAGGGTTGCCATACACCTTC,CASSYSEGLPYTF
TRBJ1-4,TRBV4-1,many,.,TGCGCCAGCAGCCAAGGGTACGGTGCAACTAATGAAAAACTGTTTTTT,CASSQGYGATNEKLFF
TRBJ2-3,TRBV7-9,many,.,TGTGCCAGCAGCTTAGAGGGGGGGTCGAGCACAGATACGCAGTATTTT,CASSLEGGSSTDTQYF
TRBJ2-2,TRBV5-1,many,.,TGCGCCAGCAGCTCCATTACAGGGCTCACCGGGGAGCTGTTTTTT,CASSSITGLTGELFF
TRBJ2-5,TRBV7-8,many,TRBD1,TGTGCCGTACAGGGGTTTAGGGGAGAGACCCAGTACTTC,CAVQGFRGETQYF
TRBJ2-5,TRBV7-8,many,.,TGTGCCAGCAGCCACGCTGTGCAGGCCCAGTACTTC,CASSHAVQAQYF
TRBJ1-2,TRBV6-6,many,TRBD1,TGTGCCAGCAGCCACGGACAGGGGGCGAACTATGGCTACACCTTC,CASSHGQGANYGYTF